What follows is one T cell receptor beta chain and its context. Its specificity is unknown. The entry originates in a study of CXCR3-negative and CXCR3-positive naive CD8 T cells. Study information: Around 140 million TRB reads were obtained overall (about 1.5 +/- 0.3 million per library). Study-wide results and limits: Greater hydrophobicity was found in TRB CDR3s of CXCR3-positive naive cells than of CXCR3-negative naive cells. Naive subsets had comparable surface CD5, so TRB CDR3 properties gauged TCR strength.

Per CD8+ T cell subset, triplicate sorts of 300,000 cells each were done. Cells classed as naive CD8+ T cells were CD45RO-CCR7+CD27+CD95-. The CDR3 has 12 amino acids. Germline CDR1 reads GTSNPN; CDR2 reads SVGIG (reference sequence). All TRB cDNA libraries came from 5' RACE performed with UMI labels. TCRdb reprocessed the 5' RACE reads, with one entry per CDR3 protein and no DNA. The sample totals roughly 63,000 distinct CDR3 sequences. This chain joins TRBV30 and TRBJ1-2; TCRdb returns TRBD1, unconfirmable since there is no DNA. Sequencing was performed on naive CXCR3+ CD8+ T cells from blood. Documented subset: CD45RO-CCR7+CD27+CD95- naive CD8+ T cells expressing CXCR3 (TNR3+). This TCR was sampled from a human donor in good health. Some clones in this sample may be carry-over from other donors' samples. The CDR3 protein is CAWSRGAYGYTF. Looking up the rest from reference TRBV30 and TRBJ1-2 gives the full variable domain: SQTIHQWPATLVQPVGSPLSLECTVEGTSNPNLYWYRQAAGRGLQLLFYSVGIGQISSEVPQNLSASRPQDRQFILSSKKLLLSDSGFYLCAWSRGAYGYTFGSGTRLTVV.